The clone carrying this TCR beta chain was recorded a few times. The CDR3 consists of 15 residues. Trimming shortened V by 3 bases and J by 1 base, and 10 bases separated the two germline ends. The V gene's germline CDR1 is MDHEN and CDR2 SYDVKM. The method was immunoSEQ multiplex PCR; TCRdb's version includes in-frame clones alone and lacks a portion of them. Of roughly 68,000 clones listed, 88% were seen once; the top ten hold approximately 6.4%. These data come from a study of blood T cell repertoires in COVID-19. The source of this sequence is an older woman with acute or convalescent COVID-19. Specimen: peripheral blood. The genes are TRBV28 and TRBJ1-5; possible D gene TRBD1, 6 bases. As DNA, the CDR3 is TGTGCCAGCAGTTTGTGGGACACAAGCAATCAGCCCCAGCATTTT. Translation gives CASSLWDTSNQPQHF. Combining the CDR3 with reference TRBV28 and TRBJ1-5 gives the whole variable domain DVKVTQSSRYLVKRTGEKVFLECVQDMDHENMFWYRQDPGLGLRLIYFSYDVKMKEKGDIPEGYSVSREKKERFSLILESASTNQTSMYLCASSLWDTSNQPQHFGDGTRLSIL.